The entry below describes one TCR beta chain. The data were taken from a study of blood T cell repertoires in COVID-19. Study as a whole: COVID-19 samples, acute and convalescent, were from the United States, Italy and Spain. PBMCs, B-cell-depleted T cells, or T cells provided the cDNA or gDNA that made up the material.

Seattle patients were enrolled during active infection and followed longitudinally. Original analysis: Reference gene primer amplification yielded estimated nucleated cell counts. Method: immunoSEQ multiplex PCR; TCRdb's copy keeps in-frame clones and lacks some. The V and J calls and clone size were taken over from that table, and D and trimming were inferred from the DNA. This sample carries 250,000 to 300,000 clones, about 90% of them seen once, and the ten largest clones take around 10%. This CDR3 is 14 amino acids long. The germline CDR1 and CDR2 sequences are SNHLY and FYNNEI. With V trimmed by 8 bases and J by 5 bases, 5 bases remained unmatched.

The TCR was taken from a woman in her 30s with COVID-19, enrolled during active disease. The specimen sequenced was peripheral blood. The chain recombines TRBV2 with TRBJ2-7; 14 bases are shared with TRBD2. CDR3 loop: CASPGLAGENEQYF. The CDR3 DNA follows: TGTGCCAGCCCGGGACTAGCGGGAGAGAACGAGCAGTACTTC.